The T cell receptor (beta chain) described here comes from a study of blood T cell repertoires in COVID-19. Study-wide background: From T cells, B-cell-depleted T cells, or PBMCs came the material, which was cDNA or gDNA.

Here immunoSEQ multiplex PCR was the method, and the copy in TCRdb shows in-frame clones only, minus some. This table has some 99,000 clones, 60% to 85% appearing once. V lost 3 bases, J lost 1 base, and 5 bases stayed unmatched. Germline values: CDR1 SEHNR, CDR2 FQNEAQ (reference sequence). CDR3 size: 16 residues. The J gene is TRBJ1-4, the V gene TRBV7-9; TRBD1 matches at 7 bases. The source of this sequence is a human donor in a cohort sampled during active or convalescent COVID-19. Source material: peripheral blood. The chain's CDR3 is CASSLLRQGTNEKLFF. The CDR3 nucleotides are TGTGCCAGCAGCTTGCTTCGACAGGGAACTAATGAAAAACTGTTTTTT.